The clone carrying this T cell receptor beta chain was found once. The data stem from a study of blood T cell repertoires in COVID-19. Study in general: Acute-phase and convalescent COVID-19 samples originated in the United States, Italy and Spain. PBMCs, B-cell-depleted T cells, or T cells were the source of the cDNA or gDNA that made up the material.

The data were produced by immunoSEQ multiplex PCR, yet TCRdb's version contains in-frame clones alone and is incomplete. The table has roughly 150,000 clones, roughly 78% seen once. The receptor's source is a human donor with acute or convalescent COVID-19. The donor label of this sample is uncertain. The specimen sequenced was peripheral blood.

Here the CDR3 DNA reads TGTGCCAGCAGCCAGGCCCTGATAGCGGGGGACTCCTACGAGCAGTACTTC. Amino acids: CASSQALIAGDSYEQYF. The genes are TRBV4-2 and TRBJ2-7; 9 positions match TRBD2. V lost 3 bases to trimming and J lost 0 bases; unmatched junction nucleotides: 9. Germline V gives CDR1 LGHNA, CDR2 YNFKEQ. The CDR3 consists of 17 residues.